Listed below are T cell receptor beta chains from one sample, sequenced in a study of a mutant IDH1 vaccine in newly diagnosed glioma. Their antigens remain unidentified. Measured with immunoSEQ multiplex PCR; TCRdb has only the in-frame clones, and not every one. The sample lists tens of thousands of clones, roughly four fifths occurring once. The sample was PBMCs, taken from a glioma patient whose treatment included an IDH1 peptide vaccine. These receptors were collected from a woman younger than 35 with glioma. Both conserved end residues are part of each CDR3. A D gene is named only where the DNA matches it firmly. The size field is filled for only some rows; it gives once, few, many or a size class.

j_call: TRBJ2-7; cdr3_length: 15; clone_size: NA; d_call: NA; v_call: TRBV28; cdr3_aa: CASRPVPPLSYEQYF; cdr3_nt: TGTGCCAGCCGTCCAGTACCCCCCCTCTCCTACGAGCAGTACTTC
j_call: TRBJ2-3; cdr3_length: 17; clone_size: NA; d_call: NA; v_call: TRBV28; cdr3_aa: CASKIGGVSTSTDTQYF; cdr3_nt: TGTGCCAGCAAGATCGGTGGGGTATCTACTAGCACAGATACGCAGTATTTT
j_call: TRBJ2-1; cdr3_length: 13; clone_size: NA; d_call: TRBD1; v_call: TRBV10-3; cdr3_aa: CAISFNRGDEQFF; cdr3_nt: TGTGCCATCAGCTTCAACAGGGGCGATGAGCAGTTCTTC
j_call: TRBJ1-1; cdr3_length: 15; clone_size: few; d_call: TRBD1; v_call: TRBV28; cdr3_aa: CASSPLGTVNTEAFF; cdr3_nt: TGTGCCAGCAGTCCCCTAGGGACAGTGAACACTGAAGCTTTCTTT
j_call: TRBJ2-7; cdr3_length: 15; clone_size: NA; d_call: TRBD1; v_call: TRBV5-1; cdr3_aa: CAKKDGTGASHEQYF; cdr3_nt: TGCGCCAAGAAAGACGGGACAGGGGCCTCCCACGAGCAGTACTTC
j_call: TRBJ2-2; cdr3_length: 15; clone_size: NA; d_call: TRBD2; v_call: TRBV7-8; cdr3_aa: CASRTRGGDTGELFF; cdr3_nt: TGTGCCAGCAGGACGCGGGGGGGCGACACCGGGGAGCTGTTTTTT
j_call: TRBJ1-1; cdr3_length: 13; clone_size: few; d_call: NA; v_call: TRBV19; cdr3_aa: CATKYRVGTEAFF; cdr3_nt: TGTGCCACCAAATACAGGGTTGGCACTGAAGCTTTCTTT
j_call: TRBJ2-2; cdr3_length: 11; clone_size: NA; d_call: NA; v_call: TRBV6-1; cdr3_aa: CASSYPRELFF; cdr3_nt: TGTGCCAGCAGTTACCCAAGGGAGCTGTTTTTT
j_call: TRBJ2-1; cdr3_length: 14; clone_size: NA; d_call: NA; v_call: TRBV29-1; cdr3_aa: CSVEVGDSYNEQFF; cdr3_nt: TGCAGCGTTGAAGTTGGGGACTCCTACAATGAGCAGTTCTTC
j_call: TRBJ2-7; cdr3_length: 19; clone_size: NA; d_call: NA; v_call: TRBV2; cdr3_aa: CASSELKAHLGAWDDEQYF; cdr3_nt: TGTGCCAGCAGTGAATTAAAGGCCCACCTGGGGGCCTGGGATGACGAGCAGTACTTC
j_call: TRBJ2-1; cdr3_length: 15; clone_size: NA; d_call: NA; v_call: TRBV19; cdr3_aa: CASSLAGSSYNEQFF; cdr3_nt: TGTGCCAGTAGCCTCGCAGGGAGCTCCTACAATGAGCAGTTCTTC
j_call: TRBJ2-7; cdr3_length: 14; clone_size: NA; d_call: NA; v_call: TRBV7-2; cdr3_aa: CASSLGFSSYEQYF; cdr3_nt: TGTGCCAGCAGCTTGGGGTTTAGCTCCTACGAGCAGTACTTC
j_call: TRBJ2-2; cdr3_length: 17; clone_size: NA; d_call: TRBD2; v_call: TRBV5-1; cdr3_aa: CASSHPTSGRGVGELFF; cdr3_nt: TGCGCCAGCAGCCATCCGACTAGCGGGAGAGGAGTCGGGGAGCTGTTTTTT
j_call: TRBJ2-7; cdr3_length: 14; clone_size: NA; d_call: NA; v_call: TRBV5-1; cdr3_aa: CASSRAGTDYEQYF; cdr3_nt: TGCGCCAGCAGCCGGGCCGGGACGGACTACGAGCAGTACTTC
j_call: TRBJ2-2; cdr3_length: 15; clone_size: NA; d_call: TRBD2; v_call: TRBV4-3; cdr3_aa: CASSQDPSGIGELFF; cdr3_nt: TGCGCCAGCAGCCAAGACCCTAGCGGGATTGGGGAGCTGTTTTTT
j_call: TRBJ1-5; cdr3_length: 15; clone_size: few; d_call: NA; v_call: TRBV5-6; cdr3_aa: CASSLGKGGNQPQHF; cdr3_nt: TGTGCCAGCAGCTTGGGGAAGGGGGGCAATCAGCCCCAGCATTTT
j_call: TRBJ2-3; cdr3_length: 17; clone_size: NA; d_call: NA; v_call: TRBV10-3; cdr3_aa: CAISESFSGTITDTQYF; cdr3_nt: TGTGCCATCAGTGAGTCGTTCTCCGGGACAATCACAGATACGCAGTATTTT
j_call: TRBJ2-1; cdr3_length: 13; clone_size: NA; d_call: NA; v_call: TRBV5-8; cdr3_aa: CASGLRGHNEQFF; cdr3_nt: TGTGCCAGCGGCCTCCGAGGACACAATGAGCAGTTCTTC
j_call: TRBJ2-5; cdr3_length: 14; clone_size: NA; d_call: TRBD1; v_call: TRBV7-9; cdr3_aa: CASSPPGQGETQYF; cdr3_nt: TGTGCCAGCAGCCCGCCGGGACAGGGCGAGACCCAGTACTTC
j_call: TRBJ2-5; cdr3_length: 14; clone_size: few; d_call: TRBD1; v_call: TRBV7-9; cdr3_aa: CASSFDTGGKTQYF; cdr3_nt: TGTGCCAGCAGTTTTGATACAGGGGGAAAGACCCAGTACTTC
j_call: TRBJ2-7; cdr3_length: 14; clone_size: NA; d_call: NA; v_call: TRBV6-5; cdr3_aa: CASSYSSRASEQYF; cdr3_nt: TGTGCCAGCAGTTACTCGAGCCGGGCCAGCGAGCAGTACTTC
j_call: TRBJ2-7; cdr3_length: 12; clone_size: NA; d_call: TRBD1; v_call: TRBV2; cdr3_aa: CARGDSPYEQYF; cdr3_nt: TGTGCCAGAGGGGACAGCCCCTACGAGCAGTACTTC
j_call: TRBJ1-3; cdr3_length: 13; clone_size: once; d_call: NA; v_call: TRBV6-6; cdr3_aa: CASLNEAGNTIYF; cdr3_nt: TGTGCCAGTCTAAATGAAGCTGGAAACACCATATATTTT
j_call: TRBJ1-1; cdr3_length: 15; clone_size: NA; d_call: NA; v_call: TRBV5-6; cdr3_aa: CASIPAGGMNTEAFF; cdr3_nt: TGTGCCAGCATCCCTGCGGGGGGGATGAACACTGAAGCTTTCTTT
j_call: TRBJ1-2; cdr3_length: 14; clone_size: once; d_call: TRBD1; v_call: TRBV2; cdr3_aa: CASRQTGGLGGYTF; cdr3_nt: TGTGCCAGCAGGCAAACAGGGGGGCTGGGGGGCTACACCTTC
j_call: TRBJ2-2; cdr3_length: 18; clone_size: NA; d_call: TRBD1; v_call: TRBV2; cdr3_aa: CASSYNLGQGAGTGELFF; cdr3_nt: TGTGCCAGCAGCTACAATTTAGGACAGGGGGCGGGCACCGGGGAGCTGTTTTTT
j_call: TRBJ1-2; cdr3_length: 11; clone_size: NA; d_call: NA; v_call: TRBV7-9; cdr3_aa: CASEGGDGYTF; cdr3_nt: TGTGCCAGCGAGGGCGGAGATGGCTACACCTTC
j_call: TRBJ2-7; cdr3_length: 13; clone_size: once; d_call: NA; v_call: TRBV11-3; cdr3_aa: CASSPPVGYEQYF; cdr3_nt: TGTGCCAGCAGCCCGCCCGTGGGTTACGAGCAGTACTTC
j_call: TRBJ2-1; cdr3_length: 17; clone_size: few; d_call: TRBD2; v_call: TRBV7-7; cdr3_aa: CASSLGGRGGIVGEQFF; cdr3_nt: TGTGCTAGCAGCTTGGGCGGGAGGGGGGGGATTGTAGGTGAGCAGTTCTTC
j_call: TRBJ2-2; cdr3_length: 15; clone_size: NA; d_call: TRBD2; v_call: TRBV10-3; cdr3_aa: CAINGGRGRTGELFF; cdr3_nt: TGTGCCATCAACGGCGGGAGGGGGAGGACCGGGGAGCTGTTTTTT
j_call: TRBJ2-3; cdr3_length: 14; clone_size: NA; d_call: NA; v_call: TRBV10-3; cdr3_aa: CAISESSTTDTQYF; cdr3_nt: TGTGCCATCAGTGAGTCCTCTACAACAGATACGCAGTATTTT
j_call: TRBJ2-2; cdr3_length: 15; clone_size: NA; d_call: TRBD2; v_call: TRBV5-4; cdr3_aa: CASSLPAGGTGELFF; cdr3_nt: TGTGCCAGCAGCCTTCCAGCGGGAGGTACCGGGGAGCTGTTTTTT
j_call: TRBJ2-4; cdr3_length: 14; clone_size: NA; d_call: NA; v_call: TRBV7-9; cdr3_aa: CASSPPGGKNIQYF; cdr3_nt: TGTGCCAGCAGCCCTCCCGGGGGCAAAAACATTCAGTACTTC
j_call: TRBJ2-3; cdr3_length: 15; clone_size: NA; d_call: NA; v_call: TRBV7-6; cdr3_aa: CASSSQSGTGDTQYF; cdr3_nt: TGTGCCAGCAGCTCGCAGTCAGGGACCGGAGATACGCAGTATTTT
j_call: TRBJ1-6; cdr3_length: 15; clone_size: NA; d_call: TRBD1; v_call: TRBV10-3; cdr3_aa: CAISEGTGFNSPLHF; cdr3_nt: TGTGCCATCAGTGAAGGGACAGGTTTTAATTCACCCCTCCACTTT
j_call: TRBJ2-2; cdr3_length: 15; clone_size: NA; d_call: NA; v_call: TRBV6-5; cdr3_aa: CASARGDTNTGELFF; cdr3_nt: TGTGCCAGCGCGAGAGGGGACACCAACACCGGGGAGCTGTTTTTT
j_call: TRBJ2-1; cdr3_length: 14; clone_size: NA; d_call: NA; v_call: TRBV6-1; cdr3_aa: CASSEMAATGSQFF; cdr3_nt: TGTGCCAGCAGTGAAATGGCGGCGACCGGAAGCCAGTTCTTC
j_call: TRBJ2-1; cdr3_length: 14; clone_size: few; d_call: NA; v_call: TRBV4-3; cdr3_aa: CASSRDRGSGEQFF; cdr3_nt: TGCGCCAGCAGCCGAGACCGGGGGAGTGGTGAGCAGTTCTTC
j_call: TRBJ1-5; cdr3_length: 16; clone_size: NA; d_call: NA; v_call: TRBV2; cdr3_aa: CASSNTGQWGNQPQHF; cdr3_nt: TGTGCCAGCAGCAACACAGGGCAATGGGGCAATCAGCCCCAGCATTTT
j_call: TRBJ2-7; cdr3_length: 13; clone_size: few; d_call: NA; v_call: TRBV6-5; cdr3_aa: CASSYRRTYEQYF; cdr3_nt: TGTGCCAGCAGTTACAGGCGGACCTACGAGCAGTACTTC
j_call: TRBJ2-7; cdr3_length: 13; clone_size: once; d_call: NA; v_call: TRBV7-3; cdr3_aa: CASSFDREDEQYF; cdr3_nt: TGTGCCAGCAGCTTTGACAGGGAGGACGAGCAGTACTTC
j_call: TRBJ1-1; cdr3_length: 17; clone_size: NA; d_call: TRBD1; v_call: TRBV2; cdr3_aa: CASSSRPGQGASTEAFF; cdr3_nt: TGTGCCAGCAGCTCACGCCCGGGACAGGGGGCTTCCACTGAAGCTTTCTTT
j_call: TRBJ1-1; cdr3_length: 14; clone_size: NA; d_call: NA; v_call: TRBV5-1; cdr3_aa: CASSAALGSTEAFF; cdr3_nt: TGCGCCAGCAGCGCCGCACTGGGTTCCACTGAAGCTTTCTTT
j_call: TRBJ2-7; cdr3_length: 16; clone_size: once; d_call: NA; v_call: TRBV7-8; cdr3_aa: CASSERGRTVAYEQYF; cdr3_nt: TGTGCCAGCAGCGAAAGAGGGCGCACTGTGGCCTACGAGCAGTACTTC
j_call: TRBJ2-4; cdr3_length: 14; clone_size: NA; d_call: NA; v_call: TRBV5-8; cdr3_aa: CASSLRHMGNIQYF; cdr3_nt: TGTGCCAGCAGCTTGCGGCATATGGGGAACATTCAGTACTTC
j_call: TRBJ1-3; cdr3_length: 15; clone_size: NA; d_call: NA; v_call: TRBV30; cdr3_aa: CAWSVQWGPGNTIYF; cdr3_nt: TGTGCCTGGAGTGTACAATGGGGACCTGGAAACACCATATATTTT
j_call: TRBJ2-1; cdr3_length: 16; clone_size: NA; d_call: TRBD2; v_call: TRBV7-2; cdr3_aa: CASSTPGGVSYNEQFF; cdr3_nt: TGTGCCAGCAGCACCCCGGGGGGGGTATCCTACAATGAGCAGTTCTTC
j_call: TRBJ1-2; cdr3_length: 15; clone_size: NA; d_call: NA; v_call: TRBV14; cdr3_aa: CASRQGPGRLRGYTF; cdr3_nt: TGTGCCAGCAGGCAAGGCCCTGGTAGGTTAAGAGGCTACACCTTC
j_call: TRBJ2-1; cdr3_length: 16; clone_size: NA; d_call: NA; v_call: TRBV2; cdr3_aa: CASREATSFGDNEQFF; cdr3_nt: TGTGCCAGCAGAGAAGCCACTAGTTTTGGGGACAATGAGCAGTTCTTC
j_call: TRBJ2-5; cdr3_length: 15; clone_size: NA; d_call: TRBD2; v_call: TRBV7-9; cdr3_aa: CASSLGDYNEETQYF; cdr3_nt: TGTGCCAGCAGCTTAGGGGACTACAACGAAGAGACCCAGTACTTC
j_call: TRBJ2-3; cdr3_length: 12; clone_size: NA; d_call: NA; v_call: TRBV14; cdr3_aa: CASSQNPVTQYF; cdr3_nt: TGTGCCAGCAGCCAAAACCCGGTTACGCAGTATTTT
j_call: TRBJ2-3; cdr3_length: 18; clone_size: NA; d_call: NA; v_call: TRBV2; cdr3_aa: CASSDAGSSLGSTDTQYF; cdr3_nt: TGTGCCAGCAGTGACGCCGGGTCCTCCTTAGGGAGCACAGATACGCAGTATTTT
j_call: TRBJ2-1; cdr3_length: 15; clone_size: NA; d_call: TRBD2; v_call: TRBV4-3; cdr3_aa: CASSLGRTSGRGQFF; cdr3_nt: TGCGCCAGCAGCCTAGGAAGGACTAGCGGTCGGGGGCAGTTCTTC
j_call: TRBJ2-4; cdr3_length: 15; clone_size: once; d_call: NA; v_call: TRBV7-2; cdr3_aa: CASSSLAVSWDIQYF; cdr3_nt: TGTGCCAGCAGCTCGCTAGCAGTTTCATGGGACATTCAGTACTTC